These 3 T cell receptor beta chains came from one sample sequenced in a study of T cells in Graves' hyperthyroidism and ophthalmopathy. TCR beta CDR3 regions were amplified from RNA transcripts. Using the HTBI primer set, a first-round RT-PCR was run on the TCR CDR3. TCRdb re-called the multiplex PCR reads through MiXCR, storing one row per CDR3 protein. Altogether 540,000 or so distinct CDR3 sequences are present, roughly 46% being singletons, with the ten largest covering around 17%. Input material: peripheral blood or thyroid tissue (not recorded which). The source is an adult woman with Graves' disease, either hyperthyroidism or ophthalmopathy (not recorded which).

The V call is TRBV2, the J call TRBJ2-5; 9 positions agree with TRBD2. CDR3 length: 21 amino acids. Germline CDR1 and CDR2: SNHLY and FYNNEI. Trimming removed 4 bases from V and 7 bases from J; junction bases left unmatched: 28. The CDR3 here is CASSGSPGGNWLAGRVRTQYF. CDR3 DNA: TGTGCCAGCAGTGGGTCCCCGGGGGGGAATTGGCTAGCGGGAAGGGTGCGGACCCAGTACTTC. Full variable domain (remainder filled in from reference TRBV2 and TRBJ2-5): EPEVTQTPSHQVTQMGQEVILRCVPISNHLYFYWYRQILGQKVEFLVSFYNNEISEKSEIFDDQFSVERPDGSNFTLKIRSTKLEDSAMYFCASSGSPGGNWLAGRVRTQYFGPGTRLLVL.

This clonotype came up many times. The chain joins TRBV7-9 to TRBJ2-7; D remains unclear. Germline CDR1 and CDR2: SEHNR and FQNEAQ (reference sequence). CDR3 length: 14 amino acids. Deletions cut 1 base from V and 1 base from J, with 8 bases between. The CDR3 DNA sequence: TGTGCCAGCAGCTTAGACAGTCGATCCTACGAGCAGTACTTC. This encodes CASSLDSRSYEQYF.

This chain links TRBV7-6 with TRBJ2-7; the match to TRBD2 covers 12 bases. With 8 bases clipped from V and 0 bases from J, the junction kept 8 bases outside the gene matches. The CDR3 extends over 16 amino acids. Germline V gene lookup returns CDR1 SGHVS and CDR2 FNYEAQ. For the CDR3, the DNA is TGTGCCAGCTCACCAGGACTAGCGGGGACCTCCTACGAGCAGTACTTC. Translation: CASSPGLAGTSYEQYF.